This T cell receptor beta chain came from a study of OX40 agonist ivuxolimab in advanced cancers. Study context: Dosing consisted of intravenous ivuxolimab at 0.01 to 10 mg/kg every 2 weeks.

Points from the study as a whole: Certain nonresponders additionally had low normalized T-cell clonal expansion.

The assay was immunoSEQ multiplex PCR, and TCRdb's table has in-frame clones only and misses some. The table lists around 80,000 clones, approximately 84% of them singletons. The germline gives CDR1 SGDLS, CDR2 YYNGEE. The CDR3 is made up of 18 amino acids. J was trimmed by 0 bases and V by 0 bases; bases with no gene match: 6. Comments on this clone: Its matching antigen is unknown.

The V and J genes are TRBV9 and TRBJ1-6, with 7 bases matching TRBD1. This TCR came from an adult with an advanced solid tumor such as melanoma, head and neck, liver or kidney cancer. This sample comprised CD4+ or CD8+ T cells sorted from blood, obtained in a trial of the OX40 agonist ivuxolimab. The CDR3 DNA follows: TGTGCCAGCAGCGTAGAACAGGGGTCGAGCTCCTATAATTCACCCCTCCACTTT. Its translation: CASSVEQGSSSYNSPLHF.